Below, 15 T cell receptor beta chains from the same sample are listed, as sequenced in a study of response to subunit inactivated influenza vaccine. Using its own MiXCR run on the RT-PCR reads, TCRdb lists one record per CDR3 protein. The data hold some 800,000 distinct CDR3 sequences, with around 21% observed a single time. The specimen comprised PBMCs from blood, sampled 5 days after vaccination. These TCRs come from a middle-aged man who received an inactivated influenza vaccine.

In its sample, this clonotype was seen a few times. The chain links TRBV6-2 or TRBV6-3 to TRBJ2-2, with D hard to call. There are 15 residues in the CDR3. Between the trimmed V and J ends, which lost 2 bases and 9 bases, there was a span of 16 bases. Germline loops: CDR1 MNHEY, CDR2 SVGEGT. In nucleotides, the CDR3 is TGTGCCAGCAGTTACGGGTACATACGCGACCGGGAGCTGTTTTTT. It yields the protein CASSYGYIRDRELFF.

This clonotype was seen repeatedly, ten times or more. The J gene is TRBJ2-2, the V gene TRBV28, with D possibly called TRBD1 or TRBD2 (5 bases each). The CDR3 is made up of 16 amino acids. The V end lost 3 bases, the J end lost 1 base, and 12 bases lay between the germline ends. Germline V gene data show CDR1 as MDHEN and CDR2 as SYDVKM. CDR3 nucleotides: TGTGCCAGCAGTTTTTGGGGGAGACTGAACACCGGGGAGCTGTTTTTT. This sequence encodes CASSFWGRLNTGELFF.

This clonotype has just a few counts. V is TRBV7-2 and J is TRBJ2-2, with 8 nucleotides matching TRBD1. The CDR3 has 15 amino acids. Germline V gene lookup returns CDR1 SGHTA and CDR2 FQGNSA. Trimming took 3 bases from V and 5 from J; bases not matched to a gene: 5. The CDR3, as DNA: TGTGCCAGCAGCTTTTCCAGGGGGCAAACCGGGGAGCTGTTTTTT. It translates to CASSFSRGQTGELFF. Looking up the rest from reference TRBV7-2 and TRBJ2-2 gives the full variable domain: GAGVSQSPSNKVTEKGKDVELRCDPISGHTALYWYRQSLGQGLEFLIYFQGNSAPDKSGLPSDRFSAERTGGSVSTLTIQRTQQEDSAVYLCASSFSRGQTGELFFGEGSRLTVL.

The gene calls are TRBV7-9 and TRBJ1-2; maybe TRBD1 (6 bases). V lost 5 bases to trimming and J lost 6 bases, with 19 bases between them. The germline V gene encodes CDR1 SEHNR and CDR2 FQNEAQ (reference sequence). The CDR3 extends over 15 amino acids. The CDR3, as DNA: TGTGCCAGCAGCACAGGGACGGTTCGAAAAGATGGCTACACCTTC. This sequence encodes CASSTGTVRKDGYTF.

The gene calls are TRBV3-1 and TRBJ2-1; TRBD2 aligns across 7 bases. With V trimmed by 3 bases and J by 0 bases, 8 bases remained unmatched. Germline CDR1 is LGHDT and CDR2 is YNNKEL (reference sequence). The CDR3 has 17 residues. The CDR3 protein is CASSQVRGGSSYNEQFF. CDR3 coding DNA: TGTGCCAGCAGCCAGGTAAGGGGCGGGAGCTCCTACAATGAGCAGTTCTTC.

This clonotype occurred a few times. The CDR3 bases are TGCAGTGCTACCTCAGGGGCCGACTACAATGAGCAGTTCTTC. Its translation: CSATSGADYNEQFF. The chain employs TRBV20-1 and TRBJ2-1, with D possibly being TRBD1 (6 bases). With 4 bases removed from V and 3 bases from J, the gap between germline ends came to 13 bases. Germline CDR1 is DFQATT and CDR2 is SNEGSKA (reference sequence). This CDR3 region has 14 residues.

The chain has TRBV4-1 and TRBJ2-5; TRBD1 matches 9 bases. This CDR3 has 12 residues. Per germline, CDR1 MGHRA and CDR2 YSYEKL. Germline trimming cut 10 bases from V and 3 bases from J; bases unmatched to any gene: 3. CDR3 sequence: CATGTGKETQYF. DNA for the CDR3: TGCGCCACCGGGACAGGGAAAGAGACCCAGTACTTC.

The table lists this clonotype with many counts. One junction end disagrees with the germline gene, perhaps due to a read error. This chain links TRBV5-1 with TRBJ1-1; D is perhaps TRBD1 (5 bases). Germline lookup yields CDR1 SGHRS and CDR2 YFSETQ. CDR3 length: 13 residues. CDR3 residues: CASSLAGYTEAFF. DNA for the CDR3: TGTGCCAGCAGTTTGGCAGGGTACACTGAAGCTTTCTTT.

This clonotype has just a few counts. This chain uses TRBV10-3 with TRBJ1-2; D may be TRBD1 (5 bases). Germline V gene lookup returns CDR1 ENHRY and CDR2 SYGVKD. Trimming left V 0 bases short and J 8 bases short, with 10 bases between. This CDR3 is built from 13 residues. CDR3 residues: CAISESAGFGYTF. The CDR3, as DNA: TGTGCCATCAGTGAGTCGGCAGGGTTCGGCTACACCTTC.

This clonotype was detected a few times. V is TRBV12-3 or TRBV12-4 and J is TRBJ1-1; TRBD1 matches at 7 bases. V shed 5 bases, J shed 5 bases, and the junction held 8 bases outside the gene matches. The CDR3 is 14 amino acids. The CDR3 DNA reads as TGTGCCAGCAGTCCTCAGGGGGTAGATACTGAAGCTTTCTTT. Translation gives CASSPQGVDTEAFF.

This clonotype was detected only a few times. Here the CDR3 DNA reads TGTGCCAGCAGCGTAGATGGGACTAGCTTAATCGATGAGCAGTTCTTC. Encoded protein: CASSVDGTSLIDEQFF. The genes are TRBV9 and TRBJ2-1; 9 bases are a match to TRBD2. The CDR3 length is 16 residues. CDR1 SGDLS and CDR2 YYNGEE come from the germline V gene. Unmatched junction bases numbered 9, after V lost 0 bases and J lost 8 bases.

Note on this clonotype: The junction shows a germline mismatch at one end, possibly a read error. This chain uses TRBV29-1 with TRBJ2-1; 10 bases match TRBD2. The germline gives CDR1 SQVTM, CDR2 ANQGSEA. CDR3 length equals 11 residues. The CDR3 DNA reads TGCAGCGTCGCCCAATCCGGGACTAGCGTCTTC. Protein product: CSVAQSGTSVF.

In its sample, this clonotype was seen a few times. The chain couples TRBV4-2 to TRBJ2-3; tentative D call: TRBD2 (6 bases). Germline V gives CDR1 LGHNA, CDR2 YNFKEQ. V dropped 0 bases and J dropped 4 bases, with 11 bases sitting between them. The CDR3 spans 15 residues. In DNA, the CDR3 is TGTGCCAGCAGCCAAGAGGGGGGTAGCCCAGATACGCAGTATTTT. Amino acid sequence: CASSQEGGSPDTQYF.

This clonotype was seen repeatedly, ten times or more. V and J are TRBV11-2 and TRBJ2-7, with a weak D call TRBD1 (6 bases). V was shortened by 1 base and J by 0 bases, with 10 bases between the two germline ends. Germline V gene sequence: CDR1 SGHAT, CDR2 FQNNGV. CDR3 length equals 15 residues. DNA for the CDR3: TGTGCCAGCAGCTTAGTAAGCAGGGGCTCCTACGAGCAGTACTTC. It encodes CASSLVSRGSYEQYF.

Here the CDR3 reads CASSLTLSTDTQYF. The CDR3 DNA reads as TGCGCCAGCAGCTTAACCCTCAGCACAGATACGCAGTATTTT. The J gene is TRBJ2-3, the V gene TRBV5-1; D remains unclear. The CDR3 spans 14 residues. Germline lookup yields CDR1 SGHRS and CDR2 YFSETQ. V was shortened by 2 bases and J by 0 bases, with 7 bases between the two germline ends.